Each of the 32 T cell receptor beta chains below was sequenced from the same sample in a study of beta chain features in type 1 diabetes. The authors reverse transcribed all of the isolated RNA, so sequencing captured expressed TCRB transcripts. The method was immunoSEQ multiplex PCR; TCRdb's version includes in-frame clones alone and lacks a portion of them. In the table there are hundreds of thousands of clones, 10% to 15% of which are singletons. Source material: naive CD4+ T cells from blood. Receptors originate from a man aged 18 to 30 in good health.

The genes are TRBV28 and TRBJ1-6; D gene ambiguous. The CDR3 consists of 13 residues. Germline V CDR1 and CDR2: MDHEN, SYDVKM. CDR3 in amino acids: CAGAGSNNSPLHF. As DNA, the CDR3 is TGTGCAGGCGCGGGCAGCAATAATTCACCCCTCCACTTT.

This clone was detected only a few times. J is TRBJ2-7 and V is TRBV30, with D unclear. The germline V and J ends were trimmed by 0 bases and 3 bases, with 6 bases remaining between them. The germline V gene has CDR1 GTSNPN and CDR2 SVGIG (reference sequence). This CDR3 is built from 12 residues. The CDR3 sequence: CAWSVFSYEQYF. CDR3 DNA: TGTGCCTGGAGTGTATTCAGCTACGAGCAGTACTTC.

The genes are TRBV5-4 and TRBJ2-1, with a possible D match to TRBD1 (6 bases). CDR1 is SGHNT, CDR2 YYREEE, per germline (reference sequence). V was pared by 0 bases and J by 7 bases, with 14 bases between. The CDR3 covers 15 residues. CDR3 region: CASSLVLGRGNEQFF. DNA of the CDR3: TGTGCCAGCAGCTTGGTACTGGGTAGGGGGAATGAGCAGTTCTTC.

CDR3 sequence: CASSLLQGTDTQYF. Written as DNA, the CDR3 is TGCGCCAGCAGCCTATTACAGGGAACAGATACGCAGTATTTT. This chain uses TRBV5-1 with TRBJ2-3; maybe TRBD1 (6 bases). The CDR3 runs 14 residues. The V and J ends lost 4 bases and 3 bases respectively, with 12 bases between them. CDR1 is SGHRS and CDR2 is YFSETQ in the germline V gene.

This clone was counted only a few times. The rearrangement links TRBV28 to TRBJ2-7; D ambiguous. The V end lost 5 bases, the J end lost 3 bases, and 20 bases lay between the germline ends. Per the germline V gene, CDR1 is MDHEN and CDR2 is SYDVKM. The CDR3 loop spans 16 amino acids. Here the CDR3 reads CASSTQPGYLDYEQYF. In DNA form, the CDR3 reads TGTGCCAGCAGTACTCAGCCGGGTTACTTGGACTACGAGCAGTACTTC.

The chain has TRBV7-2 and TRBJ1-2; no definite D call. Germline CDR1 SGHTA, CDR2 FQGNSA. V dropped 2 bases and J dropped 6 bases, with 13 bases sitting between them. The CDR3 sequence is 14 residues long. The DNA of the CDR3 is TGTGCCAGCAGCTTACTTTATGGGGAGAATGGCTACACCTTC. Residues: CASSLLYGENGYTF.

This chain uses TRBV5-4 with TRBJ2-1; 8 positions agree with TRBD1. The CDR3 loop spans 16 amino acids. Germline CDR1 SGHNT, CDR2 YYREEE (reference sequence). Germline trimming cut 5 bases from V and 0 bases from J; bases unmatched to any gene: 7. The CDR3 nucleotides are TGTGCCAGCAGTCTGGGACAGGCGCGCTCCTACAATGAGCAGTTCTTC. This codes for CASSLGQARSYNEQFF. The variable domain in full, completed from reference TRBV5-4 and TRBJ2-1, reads ETGVTQSPTHLIKTRGQQVTLRCSSQSGHNTVSWYQQALGQGPQFIFQYYREEENGRGNFPPRFSGLQFPNYSSELNVNALELDDSALYLCASSLGQARSYNEQFFGPGTRLTVL.

J is TRBJ2-5 and V is TRBV29-1, with a weak D call TRBD1 (6 bases). CDR3 length equals 16 residues. Between the trimmed V and J ends, which lost 4 bases and 7 bases, there was a span of 25 bases. In germline, CDR1 is SQVTM, CDR2 ANQGSEA. CDR3 nucleotide sequence: TGCAGCGTTGGGGGCAGGCTGAGGGGGTTAACAGGGACCCAGTACTTC. Protein: CSVGGRLRGLTGTQYF.

This sequence joins TRBV7-2 and TRBJ2-5; TRBD2 matches 9 bases. Looked up from germline, CDR1 is SGHTA and CDR2 is FQGNSA. The trim removed 0 bases at V and 0 bases at J, leaving 5 bases unmatched. CDR3 length: 17 amino acids. Here the CDR3 reads CASSLARLAGNQETQYF. The CDR3 DNA reads as TGTGCCAGCAGCTTAGCGCGGCTAGCGGGAAACCAAGAGACCCAGTACTTC. The full variable domain, completed using reference TRBV7-2 and TRBJ2-5, is GAGVSQSPSNKVTEKGKDVELRCDPISGHTALYWYRQSLGQGLEFLIYFQGNSAPDKSGLPSDRFSAERTGGSVSTLTIQRTQQEDSAVYLCASSLARLAGNQETQYFGPGTRLLVL.

V is TRBV19 and J is TRBJ2-5; 10 nucleotides line up with TRBD2. The junction had 7 bases not matched to a gene; V was cut back by 3 bases and J by 9 bases. CDR1 and CDR2 from the germline V gene are LNHDA and SQIVND (reference sequence). This CDR3 comprises 14 residues. CDR3 in DNA: TGTGCCAGTAGTATCCCGCTAGCGGGGGCCCCCCAGTACTTC. This codes for CASSIPLAGAPQYF. The full variable domain, its missing parts supplied by reference TRBV19 and TRBJ2-5, is DGGITQSPKYLFRKEGQNVTLSCEQNLNHDAMYWYRQDPGQGLRLIYYSQIVNDFQKGDIAEGYSVSREKKESFPLTVTSAQKNPTAFYLCASSIPLAGAPQYFGPGTRLLVL.

The gene calls are TRBV5-1 and TRBJ1-1; 8 nucleotides agree with TRBD1. Germline CDR1 is SGHRS and CDR2 is YFSETQ. CDR3 size: 14 residues. Trimming removed 3 bases from V and 6 bases from J; junction bases left unmatched: 7. The CDR3 DNA follows: TGCGCCAGCAGCTCCACTGGACAGGGCCCTGAAGCTTTCTTT. Its translation: CASSSTGQGPEAFF.

This clone was counted between two and nine times. The chain uses TRBV7-3 and TRBJ1-2; D is possibly TRBD1 (5 bases). This CDR3 has 14 amino acids. V lost 1 base and J 6 bases, leaving 12 bases between the germline ends. Germline CDR1 SGHTA, CDR2 FQGTGA. The CDR3 sequence: CASSLNLRGDGYTF. CDR3 bases: TGTGCCAGCAGCTTAAACCTCCGGGGGGATGGCTACACCTTC.

The chain carries TRBV30 and TRBJ1-1; tentative D call: TRBD1 (5 bases). Germline V gives CDR1 GTSNPN, CDR2 SVGIG (reference sequence). CDR3 length: 11 residues. V dropped 8 bases and J dropped 8 bases, with 15 bases sitting between them. CDR3 nucleotide sequence: TGTGCCCATCACCGAAGGGGAGAAGCTTTCTTT. This sequence encodes CAHHRRGEAFF.

The rearrangement uses TRBV20-1 and TRBJ1-4; unclear D gene. The V gene's germline CDR1 is DFQATT and CDR2 SNEGSKA (reference sequence). The CDR3 runs to 11 residues. V dropped 1 base and J dropped 8 bases, with 5 bases sitting between them. The CDR3 sequence is CSARVEEKLFF. The CDR3 nucleotides read TGCAGTGCTAGAGTTGAGGAAAAACTGTTTTTT.

V usage is TRBV5-5 and J usage is TRBJ1-1, with 8 bases matching TRBD1. Germline lookup yields CDR1 SGHKS and CDR2 YYEKEE (reference sequence). V gave up 6 bases and J gave up 3 bases; unmatched junction bases: 7. CDR3 length: 14 residues. The CDR3 DNA sequence: TGTGCCAGCACAGTGACAGGGGTGGACACTGAAGCTTTCTTT. Amino acids: CASTVTGVDTEAFF.

This clone has more than one count but fewer than ten. The genes are TRBV7-2 and TRBJ2-1; a weak D match, TRBD1 (5 bases). The CDR3 is made up of 12 amino acids. Germline values: CDR1 SGHTA, CDR2 FQGNSA. V lost 4 bases, J lost 9 bases, and 10 bases lay in between. The CDR3: CASSSQGAEQFF. CDR3 nucleotide sequence: TGTGCCAGCAGCTCCCAGGGCGCTGAGCAGTTCTTC.

This clone came up a few times. This chain joins TRBV5-6 and TRBJ2-1; D ambiguous. The CDR3 loop spans 15 amino acids. In germline, CDR1 is SGHDT, CDR2 YYEEEE. V shed 4 bases and J shed 0 bases, with 11 bases lying between them. Written as DNA, the CDR3 is TGTGCCAGCAGCGTTATTACAATCTCCTACAATGAGCAGTTCTTC. This codes for CASSVITISYNEQFF.

This chain uses TRBV30 with TRBJ1-2, with 10 bases fitting TRBD1. V lost 0 bases and J lost 7; bases outside the gene matches: 5. Germline V CDR1 and CDR2: GTSNPN, SVGIG (reference sequence). The CDR3 is 14 amino acids. This CDR3 is CAWSVEGQGFGYTF. The CDR3 nucleotides read TGTGCCTGGAGTGTAGAGGGACAGGGGTTTGGCTACACCTTC.

This clone was detected only a few times. J is TRBJ1-4 and V is TRBV7-2, with TRBD1 as a possible D gene (6 bases). With 3 bases removed from V and 5 bases from J, the gap between germline ends came to 10 bases. The CDR3 is 14 amino acids. Germline V gene lookup returns CDR1 SGHTA and CDR2 FQGNSA. The CDR3 region is CASSLSQGNEKLFF. DNA for the CDR3: TGTGCCAGCAGCTTGAGTCAGGGGAATGAAAAACTGTTTTTT.

The gene calls are TRBV15 and TRBJ2-7, with 8 bases identical to TRBD2. The CDR3 covers 13 residues. The germline V gene has CDR1 LNHNV and CDR2 YYDKDF (reference sequence). J was trimmed by 3 bases and V by 6 bases; bases with no gene match: 4. The CDR3 region has the DNA TGTGCCACCAGAGGGACTAGAGGCTACGAGCAGTACTTC. As protein: CATRGTRGYEQYF.

Only a few counts were recorded for this clone. The chain combines TRBV7-9 with TRBJ2-5, with 11 bases lining up with TRBD1. Germline lookup yields CDR1 SEHNR and CDR2 FQNEAQ (reference sequence). This CDR3 spans 16 amino acids. V dropped 3 bases and J dropped 5; count of bases not matched to a gene: 8. The CDR3 here is CASSFLGTGGEETQYF. The CDR3 nucleotides are TGTGCCAGCAGCTTTCTCGGGACAGGGGGTGAGGAGACCCAGTACTTC. Variable domain in full (rest from reference TRBV7-9 and TRBJ2-5): DTGVSQNPRHKITKRGQNVTFRCDPISEHNRLYWYRQTLGQGPEFLTYFQNEAQLEKSRLLSDRFSAERPKGSFSTLEIQRTEQGDSAMYLCASSFLGTGGEETQYFGPGTRLLVL.

This clone was found a few times. V and J are TRBV7-2 and TRBJ2-3; no clear D gene. The germline gives CDR1 SGHTA, CDR2 FQGNSA. The CDR3 has 13 amino acids. Trimming removed 5 bases at V and 0 bases at J, with 6 bases between. This CDR3 reads CASSLLSTDTQYF. Here the CDR3 DNA reads TGTGCCAGCAGCCTCTTAAGCACAGATACGCAGTATTTT.

The chain joins TRBV18 to TRBJ2-1, with TRBD2 identical over 8 bases. Germline V CDR1 and CDR2: KGHSH, LQKENI. J was trimmed by 1 base and V by 3 bases; bases with no gene match: 5. This CDR3 spans 16 amino acids. The CDR3 coding sequence is TGTGCCAGCTCACCCCTCGGGGGGGCATCCTACAATGAGCAGTTCTTC. Its protein is CASSPLGGASYNEQFF.

This clone was observed a few times. The J gene is TRBJ1-3, the V gene TRBV13; no firm D call. Germline V gene data show CDR1 as PRHDT and CDR2 as FYEKMQ (reference sequence). The CDR3 consists of 14 residues. Trimming removed 1 base at V and 3 bases at J, with 7 bases between. CDR3 sequence (DNA): TGTGCCAGCAGCTTAGATGGCGGTGGAAACACCATATATTTT. This codes for CASSLDGGGNTIYF.

The V and J genes are TRBV5-4 and TRBJ2-4, with D possibly TRBD2 on 6 matching bases. Trimming took 0 bases from V and 0 from J, leaving 10 bases between them. From germline, CDR1 is SGHNT and CDR2 YYREEE (reference sequence). The CDR3 covers 16 residues. The CDR3 nucleotides are TGTGCCAGCAGCTTGGTGGGAGGCTTAGCCAAAAACATTCAGTACTTC. Protein sequence: CASSLVGGLAKNIQYF. The full variable domain, with the rest looked up from reference TRBV5-4 and TRBJ2-4, is ETGVTQSPTHLIKTRGQQVTLRCSSQSGHNTVSWYQQALGQGPQFIFQYYREEENGRGNFPPRFSGLQFPNYSSELNVNALELDDSALYLCASSLVGGLAKNIQYFGAGTRLSVL.

This clone was counted only a few times. The rearrangement uses TRBV4-3 and TRBJ1-2; D perhaps matches TRBD1 (5 bases). The CDR3 is made up of 13 amino acids. V was trimmed by 0 bases and J by 7 bases, leaving 9 bases between them. The germline gives CDR1 LGHNA, CDR2 YSLEER. In DNA, the CDR3 is TGCGCCAGCAGCCAAGAAGGGGCTGCTGGCTACACCTTC. Translating gives CASSQEGAAGYTF.

The V gene is TRBV28, the J gene TRBJ1-2; TRBD1 might be the D (5 bases). This CDR3 comprises 13 residues. Trimming left V 5 bases short and J 4 bases short, with 11 bases between. Per germline, CDR1 MDHEN and CDR2 SYDVKM. The CDR3 spells CASSGRGTYGYTF. The CDR3 DNA reads TGTGCCAGCAGTGGCCGCGGGACCTATGGCTACACCTTC.

This clone was seen a handful of times. The chain links TRBV28 to TRBJ1-2; 8 bases match TRBD1. The V gene end was trimmed by 5 bases and the J gene end by 6 bases; junction bases not matched to a gene: 5. CDR3 length: 13 residues. Germline V CDR1 and CDR2: MDHEN, SYDVKM. In nucleotides, the CDR3 is TGTGCCAGCAGTGCGGGACAGGTGGATGGCTACACCTTC. This gives the protein CASSAGQVDGYTF.

The J gene is TRBJ2-3, the V gene TRBV7-2; 8 nucleotides line up with TRBD1. Trimming took 4 bases from V and 5 from J; bases not matched to a gene: 11. Germline V gene lookup returns CDR1 SGHTA and CDR2 FQGNSA. The CDR3 is 16 residues long. The chain's CDR3 is CASSSGQGPRGDTQYF. In DNA, the CDR3 is TGTGCCAGCAGCTCCGGACAGGGTCCTAGGGGAGATACGCAGTATTTT.

This clone was seen a few times. The chain recombines TRBV28 with TRBJ2-1; D call uncertain. CDR3 length: 13 residues. Germline CDR1 reads MDHEN; CDR2 reads SYDVKM. V gave up 1 base and J gave up 4 bases, with 5 bases separating them. CDR3 residues: CASSLSLYNEQFF. DNA for the CDR3: TGTGCCAGCAGTTTATCTTTGTACAATGAGCAGTTCTTC.

The chain couples TRBV5-4 to TRBJ1-2; 9 nucleotides align to TRBD1. CDR3 length: 14 residues. Germline V gene sequence: CDR1 SGHNT, CDR2 YYREEE (reference sequence). Germline trimming cut 3 bases from V and 7 bases from J; bases unmatched to any gene: 7. This CDR3 is CASSWTGTGFGYTF. CDR3 coding DNA: TGTGCCAGCAGCTGGACCGGGACAGGGTTTGGCTACACCTTC.

This clone has only a few counts. This chain connects TRBV11-1 to TRBJ2-3; perhaps TRBD2 as D (5 bases). The CDR3 length is 14 residues. CDR1 and CDR2 (germline): SGHAT, FQDESV (reference sequence). V was pared by 1 base and J by 3 bases, with 8 bases between. The CDR3 sequence is CASSLVPGTDTQYF. The CDR3 DNA reads TGTGCCAGCAGCTTAGTTCCGGGGACAGATACGCAGTATTTT.